Reported below is one T cell receptor (beta chain). This sample stems from a study of blood T cell repertoires in COVID-19. Study details: Samples taken during acute and convalescent COVID-19 were collected in the United States, Italy and Spain. T cells, B-cell-depleted T cells, or PBMCs supplied cDNA or gDNA.

The V and J ends lost 1 base and 7 bases respectively, with 14 bases between them. CDR3 length: 15 residues. Produced via immunoSEQ multiplex PCR; TCRdb's table is partial and in-frame only. The data contain more than 300,000 clones, 91% of them seen just once; the ten biggest clones take up roughly 3.3%. The chain employs TRBV23-1 and TRBJ2-1; possible D gene TRBD2, 5 bases. TRBV23-1 belongs to the ORF category, with a function that is uncertain. This TCR derives from a woman between 18 and 29 years old who had recovered from COVID-19. The sequencing input was peripheral blood. The CDR3 spells CASSQWWERRNEQFF. The CDR3 bases are TGCGCCAGCAGTCAATGGTGGGAGAGGAGGAATGAGCAGTTCTTC.